Listed below are T cell receptor beta chains from one sample, sequenced in a study of OX40 agonist ivuxolimab in advanced cancers. Data came from immunoSEQ multiplex PCR; TCRdb stores just in-frame clones and leaves some out. The sample lists tens of thousands of clones, 88% occurring once. The sequenced sample was CD4+ or CD8+ T cells sorted from blood, obtained in a trial of the OX40 agonist ivuxolimab. These receptors were taken from an adult with an advanced solid tumor such as melanoma, head and neck, liver or kidney cancer. The CDR3 runs from the conserved cysteine through the conserved F or W. The D gene is left open where the match is weak. Clone size is not always given. Where it is, it says once, few, many or a class for expanded clones.

TRBD2	.	TRBV2	TRBJ2-1	CASKGTSGGIDEQFF	TGTGCCAGCAAGGGGACTAGCGGGGGTATCGATGAGCAGTTCTTC
TRBD1	few	TRBV15	TRBJ1-2	CATSRDWQQGYGYTF	TGTGCCACCAGCAGAGATTGGCAACAGGGGTACGGCTACACCTTC
TRBD1	few	TRBV10-1	TRBJ1-5	CASSAGTVDQPQHF	TGCGCCAGCAGTGCAGGGACAGTAGATCAGCCCCAGCATTTT
TRBD1	.	TRBV7-9	TRBJ1-2	CASSLYGTGVFGYTF	TGTGCCAGCAGCTTGTATGGGACAGGGGTTTTTGGCTACACCTTC
TRBD1	.	TRBV11-1	TRBJ2-7	CASSLLGQEDEQYF	TGTGCCAGCAGCTTACTGGGACAGGAGGACGAGCAGTACTTC
TRBD1	.	TRBV19	TRBJ2-7	CASSTKDREVYEQYF	TGTGCCAGTAGTACCAAGGACAGGGAGGTCTACGAGCAGTACTTC
.	few	TRBV18	TRBJ1-3	CASSPEGYSGNTIYF	TGTGCCAGCTCACCTGAGGGCTACTCTGGAAACACCATATATTTT
.	.	TRBV19	TRBJ2-3	CASSPTGPAKFSGTQYF	TGTGCCAGTAGTCCAACGGGGCCGGCTAAATTTAGTGGTACGCAGTATTTT
.	.	TRBV12-5	TRBJ2-2	CASGLVLGTANTGELFF	TGTGCTAGTGGTTTGGTACTTGGGACGGCGAACACCGGGGAGCTGTTTTTT
TRBD2	.	TRBV28	TRBJ2-1	CASSFLAGGNEQFF	TGTGCCAGCAGTTTCCTAGCGGGGGGCAATGAGCAGTTCTTC